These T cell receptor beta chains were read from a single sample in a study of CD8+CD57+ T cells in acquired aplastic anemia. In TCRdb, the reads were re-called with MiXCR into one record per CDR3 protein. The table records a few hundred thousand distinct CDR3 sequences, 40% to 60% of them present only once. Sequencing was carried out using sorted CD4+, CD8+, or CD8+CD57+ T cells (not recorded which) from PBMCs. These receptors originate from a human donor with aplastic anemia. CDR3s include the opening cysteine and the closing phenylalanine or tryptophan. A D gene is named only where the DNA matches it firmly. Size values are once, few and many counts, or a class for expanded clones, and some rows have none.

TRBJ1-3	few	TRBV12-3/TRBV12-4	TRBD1	TGTGCCAGCAGCCCTATTGACAGGGCGGCTGGAAACACCATATATTTT	CASSPIDRAAGNTIYF
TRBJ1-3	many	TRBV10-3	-	TGTGCCATCAGTGAGTCGGTCATCTCTGGAAACACCATATATTTT	CAISESVISGNTIYF
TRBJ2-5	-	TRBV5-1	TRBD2	TGCGCCAGCAGCCCAAGGACTAGCGGGGGTCAAGAGACCCAGTACTTC	CASSPRTSGGQETQYF
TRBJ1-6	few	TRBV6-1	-	TGTGCCAGCAGTGAGCGAACGGCCGATAATTCACCCCTCCACTTT	CASSERTADNSPLHF
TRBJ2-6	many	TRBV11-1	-	TGTGCCAGCAGCTCCCGCATCTCTGGGGCCAACGTCCTGACTTTC	CASSSRISGANVLTF
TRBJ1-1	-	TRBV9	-	TGTGCCAGCAGCGGGGACCCAACTAACACTGAAGCTTTCTTT	CASSGDPTNTEAFF
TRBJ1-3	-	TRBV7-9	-	TGTGCCAGCAGCTTAGACGGGCTCGGAAACACCATATATTTT	CASSLDGLGNTIYF
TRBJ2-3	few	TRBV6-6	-	TGTGCCAGCAGCTTCAAGGGAACCGATACGCAGTATTTT	CASSFKGTDTQYF
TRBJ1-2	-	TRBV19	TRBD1	TGTGCCAGTAGTATTACTTTGACAGGGACAGGGGGCGGAAAATATGGCTACACCTTC	CASSITLTGTGGGKYGYTF
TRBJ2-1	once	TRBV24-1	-	TGTGCCACCAGTGGAGGATACAATGAGCAGTTCTTC	CATSGGYNEQFF
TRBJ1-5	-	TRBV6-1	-	TGTGCCAGCAGAGAACCCAGGACAGACCTTTATAGCAATCAGCCCCAGCATTTT	CASREPRTDLYSNQPQHF
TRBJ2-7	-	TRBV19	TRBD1	TGTGCCAGTAGAATGGGACAGGGGGGGGAAGAGCAGTACTTC	CASRMGQGGEEQYF
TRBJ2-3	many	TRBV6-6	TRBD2	TGTGCCAGCAGATTCGGGACTAGATACTCAGATACGCAGTATTTT	CASRFGTRYSDTQYF
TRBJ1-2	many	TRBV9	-	TGTGCCAGCAGCGCGCAGGGGAGCCCTAACTATGGCTACACCTTC	CASSAQGSPNYGYTF
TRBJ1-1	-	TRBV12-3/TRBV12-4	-	TGTGCCAGCAGTCCGCCGGGACGGGCAGCGACTGAAGCTTTCTTT	CASSPPGRAATEAFF
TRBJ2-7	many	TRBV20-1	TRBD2	TGCAGTGCTAGTGCGGGAGATGGTTCACCCTACGAGCAGTACTTC	CSASAGDGSPYEQYF
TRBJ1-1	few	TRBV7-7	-	TGTGCCAGCAGCTTAGGGACAGCGGAGAACACTGAAGCTTTCTTT	CASSLGTAENTEAFF
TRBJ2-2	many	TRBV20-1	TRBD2	TGCAGTGCTAGGGGGTCTAGCGGGGGAGTACGGGAGCTGTTTTTT	CSARGSSGGVRELFF
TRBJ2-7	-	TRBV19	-	TGTGCCAGTAGTAGGGCAGGGCAGGAAGAGCAGTACTTC	CASSRAGQEEQYF
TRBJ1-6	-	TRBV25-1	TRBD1	TGTGCCAGCAGTGAATTGGGGACAGGGAATTCACCCCTCCACTTT	CASSELGTGNSPLHF
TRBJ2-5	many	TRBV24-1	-	TGTGCCACCAGTGTACCGGCGACCCAAGAGACCCAGTACTTC	CATSVPATQETQYF
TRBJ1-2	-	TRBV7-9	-	TGTGCCAGCAGCTTACTTTTTGGGGGGGATGGCTACACCTTC	CASSLLFGGDGYTF
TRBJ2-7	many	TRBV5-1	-	TGCGCCAGCAGCCCGTTGGTCGGGACTGACACCTACGAGCAGTACTTC	CASSPLVGTDTYEQYF
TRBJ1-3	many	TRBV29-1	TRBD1	TGCAGCGTTGACTCTGGACAGGGACAGGGAAACACCATATATTTT	CSVDSGQGQGNTIYF
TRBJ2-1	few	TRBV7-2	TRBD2	TGTGCCAGCACCAGGCAGCGGGACTCCTACAATGAGCAGTTCTTC	CASTRQRDSYNEQFF
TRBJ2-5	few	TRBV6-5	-	TGTGCCAGCAGTTACTCGAATAGGTTGGGAGAGACCCAGTACTTC	CASSYSNRLGETQYF
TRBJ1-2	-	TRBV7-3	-	TGTGCCAGCAGCGACCGACCGTCTAACTATGGCTACACCTTC	CASSDRPSNYGYTF
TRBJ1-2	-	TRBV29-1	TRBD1	TGCAGCGCAAGGACAGGGGGAGCCTATGGCTACACCTTC	CSARTGGAYGYTF
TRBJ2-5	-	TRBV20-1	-	TGCAGTGCCGCCGGCAGGGCCATCGAGAGGAATCAGCCCCAGTACTTC	CSAAGRAIERNQPQYF
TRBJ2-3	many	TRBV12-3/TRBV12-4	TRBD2	TGTGCCAGCAGTTTCGGACTAGTAACAGATACGCAGTATTTT	CASSFGLVTDTQYF
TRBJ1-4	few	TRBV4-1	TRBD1	TGCGCCAGCAGCCAAGATGGACAGGGGTGGAATGAAAAACTGTTTTTT	CASSQDGQGWNEKLFF
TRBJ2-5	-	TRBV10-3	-	TGTGCCATCAGTGTCGCCGGGGAGACCCAGTACTTC	CAISVAGETQYF
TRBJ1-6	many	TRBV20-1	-	TGCAGTGCTAGAGAGGAGGGCTCCTATAATTCACCCCTCCACTTT	CSAREEGSYNSPLHF
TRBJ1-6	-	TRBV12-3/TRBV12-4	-	TGTGCCACTACCAGGGAGGGGTATTCACCCCTCCACTTT	CATTREGYSPLHF
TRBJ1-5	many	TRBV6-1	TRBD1	TGTGCCAGCATGAATCAGGGGGCCAATCAGCCCCAGCATTTT	CASMNQGANQPQHF
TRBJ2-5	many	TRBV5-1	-	TGCGCCAGCAAGGAGGCGGCTCAAGAGACCCAGTACTTC	CASKEAAQETQYF
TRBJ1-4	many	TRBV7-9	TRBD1	TGTGCCAGCACAGAACTGACAGGGGATGAAAAACTGTTTTTT	CASTELTGDEKLFF
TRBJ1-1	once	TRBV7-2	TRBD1	TGTGCCAGCAGCTCGGGACAGGGGGCAAATGAAGCTTTCTTT	CASSSGQGANEAFF
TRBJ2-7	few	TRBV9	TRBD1	TGTGCCAGCAGCTTAGCCACAGGGGGTGCCGAGCAGTACTTC	CASSLATGGAEQYF
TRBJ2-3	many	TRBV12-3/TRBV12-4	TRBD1	TGTGCCAGCAGTTTGGGACAGACAACAGATACGCAGTATTTT	CASSLGQTTDTQYF
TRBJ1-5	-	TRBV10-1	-	TGCGCCAGCAGTGAGTCAAGGGGGAATCAGCCCCAGCATTTT	CASSESRGNQPQHF
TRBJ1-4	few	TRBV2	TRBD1	TGTGCCAGCAAACAGGGACAGATTGAAAAACTGTTTTTT	CASKQGQIEKLFF
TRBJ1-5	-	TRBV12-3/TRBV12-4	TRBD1	TGTGCCAGCATCCCTCATGGGACAGGGATCCTCCAGACCCAGCATTTT	CASIPHGTGILQTQHF
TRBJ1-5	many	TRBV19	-	TGTGCCAGTAGTATAGGGAATCAGCCCCAGCATTTT	CASSIGNQPQHF
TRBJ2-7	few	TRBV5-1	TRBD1	TGCGCCAGCAGCCAGTACGGGACAGGGGCGTCCTACGAGCAGTACTTC	CASSQYGTGASYEQYF